This TCR beta chain was sequenced in a study of T cell responses to AZD1222 COVID-19 vaccine. Whole-study findings and limits: Most donors were white British and more were female, and clonal diversity was possibly underestimated.

This clone was seen only once. Its antigen is unknown. Profiling relied on immunoSEQ multiplex PCR, and the TCRdb table lists in-frame clones only, not all of them. The sample yields 150,000 to 200,000 clones, about 89% seen once. Germline CDR1 MNHEY, CDR2 SVGAGI. The CDR3 sequence is 14 residues long. After removal of 6 bases from V and 3 bases from J, the junction contained 8 bases not matched to a gene. V gene TRBV6-5 combines with J gene TRBJ2-7; TRBD2 matches 7 bases. The receptor was derived from an adult in good health. Material: peripheral blood, obtained on day 0 of AZD1222 vaccination. This CDR3 is CASSRGTKIYEQYF. CDR3 sequence (DNA): TGTGCCAGCAGCCGAGGGACTAAGATCTACGAGCAGTACTTC.